The rows below give T cell receptor beta chains drawn from one sample of a study of human T cells and chemical hapten exposure. A single record per CDR3 protein comes from TCRdb applying MiXCR to the RACE reads. The data hold about 70,000 distinct CDR3 sequences, with around 9.9% observed a single time. The specimen was whole blood, collected in connection with sensitization to the hapten diphenylcyclopropenone (DPC). All receptors come from a woman aged 45-60 years with alopecia areata. Some clones in this sample may be carry-over from other donors' samples. Both conserved end residues are part of each CDR3. D genes are given only for firm matches. Expanded clones are given a class, and other clones once, few, many or no size at all.

abundance: .
d_gene: .
v_gene: TRBV18
j_gene: TRBJ1-2
CDR3aa: CASSPVFGKAVPYGYTF
CDR3nt: TGTGCCAGCTCACCAGTCTTCGGTAAGGCAGTTCCCTATGGCTACACCTTC

abundance: many
d_gene: .
v_gene: TRBV28
j_gene: TRBJ1-1
CDR3aa: CASSLPQNTEAFF
CDR3nt: TGTGCCAGCAGTTTACCTCAGAACACTGAAGCTTTCTTT

abundance: few
d_gene: .
v_gene: TRBV11-2
j_gene: TRBJ1-1
CDR3aa: CASRDYTEAFF
CDR3nt: TGTGCCAGCAGGGATTACACTGAAGCTTTCTTT

abundance: few
d_gene: .
v_gene: TRBV29-1
j_gene: TRBJ2-7
CDR3aa: CSVVPGVGEQYF
CDR3nt: TGCAGCGTTGTCCCAGGGGTTGGGGAGCAGTACTTC

abundance: few
d_gene: .
v_gene: TRBV6-1
j_gene: TRBJ2-3
CDR3aa: CASSEQGTDTQYF
CDR3nt: TGTGCCAGCAGTGAACAGGGGACAGATACGCAGTATTTT

abundance: many
d_gene: .
v_gene: TRBV28
j_gene: TRBJ2-7
CDR3aa: CASSKWTGSPYF
CDR3nt: TGTGCCAGCAGTAAGTGGACGGGTAGCCCGTACTTC

abundance: many
d_gene: .
v_gene: TRBV6-1
j_gene: TRBJ1-5
CDR3aa: CASTRGFQPQHF
CDR3nt: TGTGCCAGCACCCGGGGTTTTCAGCCCCAGCATTTT

abundance: few
d_gene: TRBD1
v_gene: TRBV27
j_gene: TRBJ2-7
CDR3aa: CASSQQGASYEQYF
CDR3nt: TGTGCCAGCAGTCAACAGGGGGCATCCTACGAGCAGTACTTC

abundance: .
d_gene: .
v_gene: TRBV6-2/TRBV6-3
j_gene: TRBJ1-1
CDR3aa: CASILNLGLGEAFF
CDR3nt: TGTGCCAGCATCCTAAACTTGGGACTGGGAGAAGCTTTCTTT

abundance: many
d_gene: .
v_gene: TRBV6-2/TRBV6-3
j_gene: TRBJ2-5
CDR3aa: CASSRQETQYF
CDR3nt: TGTGCCAGCAGCCGCCAAGAGACCCAGTACTTC

abundance: .
d_gene: .
v_gene: TRBV6-5
j_gene: TRBJ1-2
CDR3aa: CASSPGAFDGYTF
CDR3nt: TGTGCCAGCAGTCCCGGTGCATTCGATGGCTACACCTTC

abundance: .
d_gene: TRBD2
v_gene: TRBV5-1
j_gene: TRBJ2-1
CDR3aa: CASYAGLAGTYNEQFF
CDR3nt: TGCGCCAGCTACGCCGGACTAGCGGGGACCTACAATGAGCAGTTCTTC

abundance: .
d_gene: .
v_gene: TRBV7-9
j_gene: TRBJ2-7
CDR3aa: CASSFYEKREKNF
CDR3nt: TGTGCCAGCAGCTTTTACGAAAAGAGGGAGAAGAACTTC

abundance: many
d_gene: .
v_gene: TRBV9
j_gene: TRBJ2-2
CDR3aa: CASSVETGPGELFF
CDR3nt: TGTGCCAGCAGCGTGGAGACGGGGCCCGGGGAGCTGTTTTTT

abundance: .
d_gene: .
v_gene: TRBV7-3
j_gene: TRBJ2-3
CDR3aa: CASRLGGPTDTQYF
CDR3nt: TGTGCCAGCAGATTAGGGGGACCCACAGATACGCAGTATTTT

abundance: many
d_gene: TRBD2
v_gene: TRBV7-8
j_gene: TRBJ2-1
CDR3aa: CASSLVRGGYNEQFF
CDR3nt: TGTGCCAGCAGCTTAGTAAGGGGAGGGTACAATGAGCAGTTCTTC

abundance: .
d_gene: TRBD1
v_gene: TRBV2
j_gene: TRBJ2-3
CDR3aa: CASRTGVGTDTQYF
CDR3nt: TGTGCCAGCAGAACAGGGGTGGGCACAGATACGCAGTATTTT

abundance: .
d_gene: .
v_gene: TRBV12-3/TRBV12-4
j_gene: TRBJ1-1
CDR3aa: CASTPLAYGGTEAFF
CDR3nt: TGTGCCAGCACTCCACTAGCTTACGGGGGCACTGAAGCTTTCTTT

abundance: .
d_gene: .
v_gene: TRBV28
j_gene: TRBJ2-5
CDR3aa: CASSFQSGAAETQYF
CDR3nt: TGTGCCAGCAGTTTCCAGTCAGGGGCGGCAGAGACCCAGTACTTC

abundance: few
d_gene: .
v_gene: TRBV6-5
j_gene: TRBJ1-2
CDR3aa: CASSYFSRARGTYQAGNRYGYTF
CDR3nt: TGTGCCAGCAGTTACTTTTCTCGGGCGCGCGGGACCTATCAAGCCGGGAACCGCTATGGCTACACCTTC

abundance: .
d_gene: TRBD2
v_gene: TRBV27
j_gene: TRBJ2-2
CDR3aa: CASSSGLAVTGELFF
CDR3nt: TGTGCCAGCAGCTCTGGACTAGCGGTCACCGGGGAGCTGTTTTTT

abundance: many
d_gene: .
v_gene: TRBV27
j_gene: TRBJ2-3
CDR3aa: CASSLLGGDTQYF
CDR3nt: TGTGCCAGCAGTTTGCTAGGGGGAGATACGCAGTATTTT